Presented here are 27 T cell receptor beta chains from one specimen sequenced in a study of chemoradiotherapy in HPV16-positive cancers. The table came from immunoSEQ multiplex PCR; TCRdb's copy has only in-frame clones and leaves some out. The sample has 40,000 to 65,000 clones; around nine tenths are singletons. The material sequenced was blood, taken from a patient who underwent chemoradiotherapy. These receptors all stem from a human donor with HPV-associated anogenital cancer.

The chain links TRBV2 to TRBJ1-4; D not resolved. Germline V gives CDR1 SNHLY, CDR2 FYNNEI. The V end lost 3 bases, the J end lost 4 bases, and 15 bases lay between the germline ends. This CDR3 contains 16 residues. The CDR3 is CASSEIAGVGNEKLFF. DNA for the CDR3: TGTGCCAGCAGTGAGATTGCCGGGGTGGGTAATGAAAAACTGTTTTTT.

The rearrangement links TRBV5-1 to TRBJ2-2; 8 nucleotides match TRBD1. The length of the CDR3 is 15 residues. After removal of 6 bases from V and 2 bases from J, the junction contained 6 bases not matched to a gene. CDR1 SGHRS and CDR2 YFSETQ come from the germline V gene. CDR3 bases: TGCGCCAGCATGCAGGGGGCACCTAACACCGGGGAGCTGTTTTTT. As protein: CASMQGAPNTGELFF.

The chain joins TRBV9 to TRBJ2-1; TRBD2 matches at 10 bases. The CDR3 runs 15 residues. V lost 4 bases and J lost 12; bases outside the gene matches: 13. Germline CDR1 SGDLS, CDR2 YYNGEE. The CDR3 DNA sequence: TGTGCCAGCAGCCTAGGACTAGCGGAAACAGGTCGGCAGTTCTTC. Its protein product is CASSLGLAETGRQFF.

The V gene is TRBV6-1, the J gene TRBJ1-2, with D maybe TRBD1 (6 bases). The germline V gene encodes CDR1 MNHNS and CDR2 SASEGT. This CDR3 has 16 amino acids. V shed 0 bases and J shed 5 bases, with 16 bases lying between them. The CDR3 DNA follows: TGTGCCAGCAGTGAAGCATTAGTACAGGGAGGGTATGGCTACACCTTC. Translating gives CASSEALVQGGYGYTF.

This clone has only one observation. The germline gene is not matched at one end of the junction; a read error may be the cause. In the same sample, other DNA sequences code for this CDR3. DNA for the CDR3: TGCGCCAGCAGCTCTTCGGACTTC. Its translation: CASSSSDF. This sequence joins TRBV7-9 and TRBJ2-7, with D uncertain. The CDR3 consists of 8 residues. Germline V gene sequence: CDR1 SEHNR, CDR2 FQNEAQ (reference sequence).

This chain joins TRBV19 and TRBJ2-3; 14 bases map to TRBD2. In germline, CDR1 is LNHDA, CDR2 SQIVND (reference sequence). This CDR3 comprises 18 residues. V lost 4 bases, J lost 5 bases, and 11 bases stayed unmatched. The CDR3 DNA reads as TGTGCCAGTAGTACCCGACTAGCGGGAGGGCCGCCGAAAGATACGCAGTATTTT. Translation gives CASSTRLAGGPPKDTQYF.

The V gene is TRBV2, the J gene TRBJ1-1, with unresolved D. The V end lost 5 bases, the J end lost 1 base, and 14 bases lay between the germline ends. The V gene's germline CDR1 is SNHLY and CDR2 FYNNEI. The CDR3 spans 15 residues. CDR3 sequence: CASSLQLGKNTEAFF. In DNA, the CDR3 is TGTGCCAGCAGTCTTCAGTTAGGTAAGAACACTGAAGCTTTCTTT.

The rearrangement links TRBV6-5 to TRBJ2-5, with a possible D match to TRBD2 (6 bases). The CDR3 is 16 residues long. V was clipped by 2 bases and J by 5 bases, with 18 bases between them. The germline V gene encodes CDR1 MNHEY and CDR2 SVGAGI. In DNA form, the CDR3 reads TGTGCCAGCAGTTACGGTTTCGGTAGCGGAGGGGAGACCCAGTACTTC. Amino acids: CASSYGFGSGGETQYF.

J is TRBJ1-4 and V is TRBV5-1; D gene ambiguous. Germline CDR1 is SGHRS and CDR2 is YFSETQ. Trimming cost V 4 bases and J 0 bases, with 7 bases left between them. The CDR3 covers 14 residues. CDR3 nucleotide sequence: TGCGCCAGCAGCCCACAAGCAACTAATGAAAAACTGTTTTTT. This gives the protein CASSPQATNEKLFF. The full variable domain, its missing parts supplied by reference TRBV5-1 and TRBJ1-4, is KAGVTQTPRYLIKTRGQQVTLSCSPISGHRSVSWYQQTPGQGLQFLFEYFSETQRNKGNFPGRFSGRQFSNSRSEMNVSTLELGDSALYLCASSPQATNEKLFFGSGTQLSVL.

This clone was seen only once. This chain joins TRBV29-1 and TRBJ2-7; 8 bases are a match to TRBD1. This CDR3 is 11 amino acids long. V gave up 6 bases and J gave up 4 bases; unmatched junction bases: 2. Germline CDR1 reads SQVTM; CDR2 reads ANQGSEA. The CDR3 sequence: CSVTGGYEQYF. CDR3 DNA sequence: TGCAGCGTCACAGGGGGTTACGAGCAGTACTTC.

The rearrangement joins TRBV7-6 to TRBJ2-1; 7 bases agree with TRBD1. With V trimmed by 0 bases and J by 7 bases, 3 bases remained unmatched. The CDR3 covers 14 residues. Germline V lookup: CDR1 SGHVS, CDR2 FNYEAQ. The CDR3 loop is CASSLASRGNEQFF. The CDR3 region has the DNA TGTGCCAGCAGCTTAGCGTCCAGGGGGAATGAGCAGTTCTTC.

The genes are TRBV30 and TRBJ2-1, with TRBD2 identical over 14 bases. CDR1 is GTSNPN and CDR2 is SVGIG in the germline V gene (reference sequence). V shed 8 bases and J 4 bases; nucleotides not matched to a gene: 7. The CDR3 consists of 15 residues. CDR3 nucleotide sequence: TGTGCCCAAACTGGACTAGCGGGAGGTTACAATGAGCAGTTCTTC. Translating gives CAQTGLAGGYNEQFF.

The chain uses TRBV7-9 and TRBJ1-5; D perhaps matches TRBD1 (5 bases). Trimming took off 3 bases at V and 1 base at J, with 16 bases between the two ends. The CDR3 length is 17 residues. Germline values: CDR1 SEHNR, CDR2 FQNEAQ (reference sequence). The CDR3 protein is CASSFGGGRASNQPQHF. CDR3 DNA sequence: TGTGCCAGCAGCTTCGGGGGTGGAAGGGCCAGCAATCAGCCCCAGCATTTT. The full variable domain, with the rest looked up from reference TRBV7-9 and TRBJ1-5, is DTGVSQNPRHKITKRGQNVTFRCDPISEHNRLYWYRQTLGQGPEFLTYFQNEAQLEKSRLLSDRFSAERPKGSFSTLEIQRTEQGDSAMYLCASSFGGGRASNQPQHFGDGTRLSIL.

The chain is built from TRBV6-1 and TRBJ2-3; tentative D call: TRBD1 (7 bases). V was cut by 8 bases and J by 3 bases, with 15 bases left in between. This CDR3 spans 14 amino acids. Germline V gene lookup returns CDR1 MNHNS and CDR2 SASEGT. The CDR3 is CASREGAGTDTQYF. The CDR3 DNA is TGTGCCAGCCGCGAGGGGGCGGGAACAGATACGCAGTATTTT.

This clone appeared a single time. Here the CDR3 DNA reads TGTGCCAGCTCACCACCGAAGGTCCCAGAGACCCAGTACTTC. Protein product: CASSPPKVPETQYF. V gene TRBV18 combines with J gene TRBJ2-5; D remains ambiguous. Trimming cost V 0 bases and J 4 bases, with 9 bases left between them. Germline CDR1 and CDR2: KGHSH and LQKENI. This CDR3 has 14 residues. The whole variable domain, remainder taken from reference TRBV18 and TRBJ2-5, is NAGVMQNPRHLVRRRGQEARLRCSPMKGHSHVYWYRQLPEEGLKFMVYLQKENIIDESGMPKERFSAEFPKEGPSILRIQQVVRGDSAAYFCASSPPKVPETQYFGPGTRLLVL.

The chain employs TRBV21-1 and TRBJ1-3. TRBV21-1 is a pseudogene. The CDR3 is 17 amino acids. The CDR3 DNA reads as TGTGCCAGCAGCTCGTCCTGGGACTCCCGGACCGGAAACACCATATATTTT. Protein: CASSSSWDSRTGNTIYF.

This clone was seen only once. This chain connects TRBV5-5 to TRBJ1-3; 8 bases map to TRBD1. Germline V gene sequence: CDR1 SGHKS, CDR2 YYEKEE (reference sequence). The V gene end was trimmed by 1 base and the J gene end by 7 bases; junction bases not matched to a gene: 1. The CDR3 contains 13 residues. This CDR3 reads CASSLQGANTIYF. The CDR3 DNA reads as TGTGCCAGCAGCTTGCAGGGGGCGAACACCATATATTTT.

This clone showed up just once. The rearrangement links TRBV5-1 to TRBJ2-7; 7 positions agree with TRBD2. V shed 0 bases, J shed 4 bases, and the junction held 7 bases outside the gene matches. The CDR3 is 15 residues long. Per germline, CDR1 SGHRS and CDR2 YFSETQ. CDR3 DNA sequence: TGCGCCAGCAGCTTGGAAGGGGCGGGAGCTTACGAGCAGTACTTC. This codes for CASSLEGAGAYEQYF.

The chain has TRBV7-2 and TRBJ2-5; 10 bases agree with TRBD2. The CDR3 extends over 17 amino acids. J was trimmed by 2 bases and V by 1 base; bases with no gene match: 7. Germline lookup yields CDR1 SGHTA and CDR2 FQGNSA. The DNA of the CDR3 is TGTGCCAGCAGCTTAGTTTCTAGCGGGGGCCCTCAAGAGACCCAGTACTTC. It codes for CASSLVSSGGPQETQYF.

V usage is TRBV9 and J usage is TRBJ2-7; weak D call: TRBD1 (6 bases). From germline, CDR1 is SGDLS and CDR2 YYNGEE. The CDR3 runs to 14 residues. V was shortened by 3 bases and J by 3 bases, with 13 bases between the two germline ends. The CDR3 DNA reads as TGTGCCAGCAGCGCGTGGGACACCGACTACGAGCAGTACTTC. This gives the protein CASSAWDTDYEQYF.

The gene calls are TRBV5-6 and TRBJ1-1; 8 positions agree with TRBD1. Trimming took 2 bases from V and 2 from J; bases not matched to a gene: 8. This CDR3 is built from 16 residues. In germline, CDR1 is SGHDT, CDR2 YYEEEE. CDR3 DNA: TGTGCCAGCAGCTTCCGGACAGGGCCCTCAAACACTGAAGCTTTCTTT. Its protein product is CASSFRTGPSNTEAFF.

The V gene is TRBV7-9, the J gene TRBJ1-4; the D gene is possibly TRBD1 (5 bases). Germline CDR1 is SEHNR and CDR2 is FQNEAQ (reference sequence). The CDR3 length is 15 residues. Deletions cut 4 bases from V and 3 bases from J, with 12 bases between. CDR3 protein: CASSSQGNANEKLFF. The DNA of the CDR3 is TGTGCCAGCAGCTCCCAGGGTAATGCTAATGAAAAACTGTTTTTT. Drawing the rest from reference TRBV7-9 and TRBJ1-4, the complete variable domain is DTGVSQNPRHKITKRGQNVTFRCDPISEHNRLYWYRQTLGQGPEFLTYFQNEAQLEKSRLLSDRFSAERPKGSFSTLEIQRTEQGDSAMYLCASSSQGNANEKLFFGSGTQLSVL.

The V and J genes are TRBV7-6 and TRBJ2-2; D not resolved. Germline lookup yields CDR1 SGHVS and CDR2 FNYEAQ. The length of the CDR3 is 16 residues. Trimming removed 1 base from V and 2 bases from J, with 11 bases in between. In DNA form, the CDR3 reads TGTGCCAGCAGCTTAGGGGGAAGGGTTAACACCGGGGAGCTGTTTTTT. Its protein is CASSLGGRVNTGELFF.

In its sample, this clone was seen once. CDR3 sequence (DNA): TGTGCCAGCAGCCCTCACGGGCAGGGAACTGAAGCTTTCTTT. It yields the protein CASSPHGQGTEAFF. The chain couples TRBV7-2 to TRBJ1-1; tentatively, D is TRBD1 (5 bases). Looked up from germline, CDR1 is SGHTA and CDR2 is FQGNSA. V was pared by 5 bases and J by 5 bases, with 15 bases between. The CDR3 length is 14 residues.

This clone appeared a few times. The chain combines TRBV9 with TRBJ1-2, with unresolved D. Trimming removed 4 bases from V and 4 bases from J, with 14 bases in between. This CDR3 spans 14 amino acids. The germline CDR1 and CDR2 sequences are SGDLS and YYNGEE. CDR3 nucleotide sequence: TGTGCCAGCAGCCCAGGCCTCCAGGTCTATGGCTACACCTTC. This translates into CASSPGLQVYGYTF.

This clone was seen only once. V is TRBV5-4 and J is TRBJ2-1; 11 positions agree with TRBD2. Germline V gene data show CDR1 as SGHNT and CDR2 as YYREEE (reference sequence). The CDR3 is 16 amino acids. The trim removed 4 bases at V and 10 bases at J, leaving 13 bases unmatched. The CDR3 sequence is CASSPEGLAGGGEQFF. CDR3 bases: TGTGCCAGCAGCCCCGAGGGTCTAGCGGGGGGAGGGGAGCAGTTCTTC.

The J gene is TRBJ2-2, the V gene TRBV4-3, with 7 bases matching TRBD2. This CDR3 has 14 amino acids. Germline assignment: CDR1 LGHNA and CDR2 YSLEER. With V trimmed by 11 bases and J by 2 bases, 8 bases remained unmatched. In DNA, the CDR3 is TGCGCCGCAGGGCTAGCGGTTAACACCGGGGAGCTGTTTTTT. Translating gives CAAGLAVNTGELFF.